This is a list of T cell receptor beta chains from one sample in a study of T cells after yellow fever vaccination. Each CDR3 protein gets one entry after TCRdb re-called the 5' RACE reads with MiXCR. The sample lists 250,000 or so distinct CDR3 sequences, 6.9% occurring once. Sample: CD4+ T cells sorted from PBMCs, taken 15 days after the yellow fever booster vaccination. The receptors stem from a man younger than 40 who received the YFV17D yellow fever vaccine. The CDR3 runs from the conserved cysteine through the conserved F or W. A D gene is named only where the DNA matches it firmly. Rows give clone size only sometimes, using once, few, many, or a class for an expanded clone.

d_call: TRBD2; v_call: TRBV28; j_call: TRBJ2-3; clone_size: few; cdr3_aa: CASSSLGGTDTQYF; cdr3_nt: TGTGCCAGCAGTTCCTTGGGGGGGACAGATACGCAGTATTTT
d_call: .; v_call: TRBV5-1; j_call: TRBJ2-2; clone_size: .; cdr3_aa: CASSLVPSGELFF; cdr3_nt: TGCGCCAGCAGCTTGGTTCCCTCCGGGGAGCTGTTTTTT
d_call: .; v_call: TRBV7-2; j_call: TRBJ1-2; clone_size: few; cdr3_aa: CASSQEPGVYGYTF; cdr3_nt: TGTGCCAGCAGCCAAGAGCCAGGGGTTTATGGCTACACCTTC
d_call: TRBD2; v_call: TRBV7-9; j_call: TRBJ2-1; clone_size: few; cdr3_aa: CASSLGLAGDQVRYNEQFF; cdr3_nt: TGTGCCAGCAGCTTAGGACTAGCGGGAGATCAAGTACGGTACAATGAGCAGTTCTTC
d_call: .; v_call: TRBV24-1; j_call: TRBJ2-3; clone_size: few; cdr3_aa: CATSDGVQSPTQYF; cdr3_nt: TGTGCCACCAGTGATGGGGTGCAGAGTCCTACGCAGTATTTT
d_call: TRBD1; v_call: TRBV6-1; j_call: TRBJ2-7; clone_size: many; cdr3_aa: CASSDQGAEGYEQYF; cdr3_nt: TGTGCCAGCAGTGATCAGGGGGCGGAGGGCTACGAGCAGTACTTC
d_call: TRBD1; v_call: TRBV5-1; j_call: TRBJ2-3; clone_size: .; cdr3_aa: CASSKNRGRGTDTQYF; cdr3_nt: TGCGCCAGCAGCAAAAACAGGGGGCGCGGTACAGATACGCAGTATTTT
d_call: .; v_call: TRBV5-1; j_call: TRBJ2-2; clone_size: few; cdr3_aa: CASSVVSGSTGELFF; cdr3_nt: TGCGCCAGCAGCGTCGTAAGCGGCAGCACCGGGGAGCTGTTTTTT
d_call: .; v_call: TRBV20-1; j_call: TRBJ1-5; clone_size: few; cdr3_aa: CSATTRNNQPQHF; cdr3_nt: TGCAGTGCTACAACACGGAACAATCAGCCCCAGCATTTT
d_call: .; v_call: TRBV9; j_call: TRBJ2-2; clone_size: few; cdr3_aa: CASSVRGNTGELFF; cdr3_nt: TGTGCCAGCAGCGTACGTGGGAACACCGGGGAGCTGTTTTTT
d_call: .; v_call: TRBV5-6; j_call: TRBJ2-3; clone_size: many; cdr3_aa: CASSISGADTQYF; cdr3_nt: TGTGCCAGCAGCATATCGGGGGCAGATACGCAGTATTTT
d_call: .; v_call: TRBV5-1; j_call: TRBJ1-1; clone_size: .; cdr3_aa: CASSVRESTEAFF; cdr3_nt: TGCGCCAGCAGCGTCCGGGAGTCCACTGAAGCTTTCTTT
d_call: TRBD2; v_call: TRBV20-1; j_call: TRBJ2-1; clone_size: .; cdr3_aa: CSAPRTSGRVYNEQFF; cdr3_nt: TGCAGTGCCCCGCGTACTAGCGGGAGAGTATACAATGAGCAGTTCTTC
d_call: TRBD1; v_call: TRBV5-6; j_call: TRBJ2-6; clone_size: .; cdr3_aa: CASSLRNRGLDGANVLTF; cdr3_nt: TGTGCCAGCAGCTTGAGGAACAGGGGGCTGGATGGGGCCAACGTCCTGACTTTC
d_call: .; v_call: TRBV5-1; j_call: TRBJ2-5; clone_size: few; cdr3_aa: CASSWGWTAGQETQYF; cdr3_nt: TGCGCCAGCAGCTGGGGGTGGACAGCCGGGCAAGAGACCCAGTACTTC
d_call: .; v_call: TRBV2; j_call: TRBJ2-7; clone_size: many; cdr3_aa: CASSHLDYEQYF; cdr3_nt: TGTGCCAGCAGTCACCTAGACTACGAGCAGTACTTC
d_call: .; v_call: TRBV24-1; j_call: TRBJ2-2; clone_size: .; cdr3_aa: CATSAGGRPTGELFF; cdr3_nt: TGTGCCACCAGTGCTGGAGGGCGCCCCACCGGGGAGCTGTTTTTT
d_call: .; v_call: TRBV9; j_call: TRBJ2-7; clone_size: few; cdr3_aa: CASSVAADTYEQYF; cdr3_nt: TGTGCCAGCAGCGTAGCAGCGGACACCTACGAGCAGTACTTC
d_call: TRBD2; v_call: TRBV4-3; j_call: TRBJ2-2; clone_size: few; cdr3_aa: CASSPRGLADGELFF; cdr3_nt: TGCGCCAGCAGCCCCCGGGGACTAGCCGACGGGGAGCTGTTTTTT
d_call: .; v_call: TRBV12-3/TRBV12-4; j_call: TRBJ1-1; clone_size: many; cdr3_aa: CASTTGVGTEAFF; cdr3_nt: TGTGCCAGCACCACCGGTGTCGGGACTGAAGCTTTCTTT
d_call: TRBD2; v_call: TRBV6-4; j_call: TRBJ2-1; clone_size: .; cdr3_aa: CASSVASGSSYNEQFF; cdr3_nt: TGTGCCAGCAGTGTGGCTAGCGGTAGCTCCTACAATGAGCAGTTCTTC
d_call: .; v_call: TRBV6-5; j_call: TRBJ1-2; clone_size: .; cdr3_aa: CASSYSGLGRTNYGYTF; cdr3_nt: TGTGCCAGCAGTTACTCGGGACTCGGAAGGACAAACTATGGCTACACCTTC
d_call: .; v_call: TRBV20-1; j_call: TRBJ1-5; clone_size: few; cdr3_aa: CSARDSGQPQHF; cdr3_nt: TGCAGTGCTAGAGATTCGGGTCAGCCCCAGCATTTT
d_call: .; v_call: TRBV6-6; j_call: TRBJ2-7; clone_size: .; cdr3_aa: CASRPGGSGEQYF; cdr3_nt: TGTGCCAGCAGACCTGGAGGGTCCGGGGAGCAGTACTTC
d_call: .; v_call: TRBV4-3; j_call: TRBJ2-7; clone_size: .; cdr3_aa: CASSQDRGGHSYEQYF; cdr3_nt: TGCGCCAGCAGCCAAGATAGAGGCGGGCACTCCTACGAGCAGTACTTC
d_call: .; v_call: TRBV20-1; j_call: TRBJ2-1; clone_size: many; cdr3_aa: CSQLLANEQFF; cdr3_nt: TGCAGTCAACTCCTTGCTAATGAGCAGTTCTTC
d_call: TRBD1; v_call: TRBV20-1; j_call: TRBJ1-1; clone_size: few; cdr3_aa: CSARTGFKAEAFF; cdr3_nt: TGCAGTGCTAGGACAGGGTTTAAGGCTGAAGCTTTCTTT
d_call: .; v_call: TRBV20-1; j_call: TRBJ1-6; clone_size: .; cdr3_aa: CSATSRRTNSPLHF; cdr3_nt: TGCAGTGCTACGAGCCGACGGACGAATTCACCCCTCCACTTT
d_call: .; v_call: TRBV11-1; j_call: TRBJ2-5; clone_size: .; cdr3_aa: CASSLRGNQETQYF; cdr3_nt: TGTGCCAGCAGCTTAAGAGGAAACCAAGAGACCCAGTACTTC